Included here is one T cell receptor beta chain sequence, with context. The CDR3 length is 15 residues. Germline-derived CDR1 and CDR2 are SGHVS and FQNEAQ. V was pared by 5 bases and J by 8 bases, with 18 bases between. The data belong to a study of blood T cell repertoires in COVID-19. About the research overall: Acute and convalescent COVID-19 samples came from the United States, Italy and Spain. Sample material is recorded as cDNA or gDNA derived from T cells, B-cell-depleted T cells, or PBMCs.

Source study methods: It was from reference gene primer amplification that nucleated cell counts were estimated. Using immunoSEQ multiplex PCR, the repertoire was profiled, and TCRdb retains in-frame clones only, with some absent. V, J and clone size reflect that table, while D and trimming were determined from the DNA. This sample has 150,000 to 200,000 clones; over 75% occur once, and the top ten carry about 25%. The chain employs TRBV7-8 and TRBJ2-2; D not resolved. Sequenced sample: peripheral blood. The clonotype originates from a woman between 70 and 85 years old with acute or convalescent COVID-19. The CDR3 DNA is TGTGCCAGCAGCCCACCCCTGTCCGGGTCTGGGGAGCTGTTTTTT. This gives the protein CASSPPLSGSGELFF.